This T cell receptor beta chain stems from a study of shared clonotypes between healthy human individuals. Comment on this clone: The antigen is undetermined. The same CDR3 can be traced to other DNA sequences in this sample.

The CDR3 length is 13 residues. Trimming took off 3 bases at V and 0 bases at J, with 6 bases between the two ends. Germline values: CDR1 MNHEY, CDR2 SMNVEV (reference sequence). TCRdb keeps only in-frame clones here, not all; method: immunoSEQ multiplex PCR. Counted here are nearly 2 million clones, less than 95% occurring once; the ten biggest clones make up more than 0.95%. CD8 cells classed as naive were CD45RO-negative and positively selected for CCR7, excluding terminally differentiated effector memory CD45RA+ cells. Regarding the study as a whole: Shared clonotypes across all four donors exceeded non-shared ones in generation probability.

The sample taken for sequencing was naive CD8+ T cells sorted from blood. The chain couples TRBV27 to TRBJ2-7; D unresolved. The sequence derives from a man aged 18 to 30 in good health. CDR3 bases: TGTGCCAGCAGTTTTAGATCCTCCTACGAGCAGTACTTC. This translates into CASSFRSSYEQYF.